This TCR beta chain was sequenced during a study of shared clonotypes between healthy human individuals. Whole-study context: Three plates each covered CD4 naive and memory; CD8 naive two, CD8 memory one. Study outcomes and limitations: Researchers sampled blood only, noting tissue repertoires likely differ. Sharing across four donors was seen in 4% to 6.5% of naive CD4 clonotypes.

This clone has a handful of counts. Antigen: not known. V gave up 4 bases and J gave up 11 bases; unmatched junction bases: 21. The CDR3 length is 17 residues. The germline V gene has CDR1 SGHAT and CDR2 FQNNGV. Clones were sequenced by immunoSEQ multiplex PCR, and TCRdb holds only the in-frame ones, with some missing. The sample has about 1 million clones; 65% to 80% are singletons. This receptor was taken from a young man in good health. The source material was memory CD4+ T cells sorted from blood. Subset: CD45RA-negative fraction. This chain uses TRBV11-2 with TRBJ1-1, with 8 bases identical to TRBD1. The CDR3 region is CASSSGQGRLFGISAFF. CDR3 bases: TGTGCCAGCAGCTCCGGACAGGGTCGCCTATTTGGTATATCGGCTTTCTTT.